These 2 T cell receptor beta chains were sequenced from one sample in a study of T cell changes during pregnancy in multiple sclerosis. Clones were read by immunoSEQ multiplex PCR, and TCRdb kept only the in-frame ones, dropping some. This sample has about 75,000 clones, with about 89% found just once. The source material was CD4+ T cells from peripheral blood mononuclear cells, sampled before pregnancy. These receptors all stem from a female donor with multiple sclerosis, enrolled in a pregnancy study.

The chain's CDR3 is CASSGGATQETQYF. DNA of the CDR3: TGTGCCAGTAGCGGCGGGGCAACTCAAGAGACCCAGTACTTC. This chain links TRBV19 with TRBJ2-5; tentative D call: TRBD2 (6 bases). The CDR3 runs to 14 residues. The germline gives CDR1 LNHDA, CDR2 SQIVND (reference sequence). V lost 6 bases, J lost 2 bases, and 13 bases lay in between. Combining the CDR3 with reference TRBV19 and TRBJ2-5 gives the whole variable domain DGGITQSPKYLFRKEGQNVTLSCEQNLNHDAMYWYRQDPGQGLRLIYYSQIVNDFQKGDIAEGYSVSREKKESFPLTVTSAQKNPTAFYLCASSGGATQETQYFGPGTRLLVL.

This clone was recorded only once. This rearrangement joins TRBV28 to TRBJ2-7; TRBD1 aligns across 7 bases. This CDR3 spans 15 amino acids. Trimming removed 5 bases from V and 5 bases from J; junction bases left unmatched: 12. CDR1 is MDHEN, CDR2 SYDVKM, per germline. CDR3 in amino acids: CASSRGGRLDHEQYF. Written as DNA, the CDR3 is TGTGCCAGCAGTCGAGGGGGCCGCCTTGACCACGAGCAGTACTTC.